The text below deals with one T cell receptor beta chain. This sample was taken from a study of blood T cell repertoires in COVID-19. The germline V gene has CDR1 SNHLY and CDR2 FYNNEI. Trimming took off 3 bases at V and 7 bases at J, with 10 bases between the two ends. This CDR3 spans 12 amino acids. Donors in Cohort 3 counted as recovered after two negative PCRs, clearance, or symptom resolution. Generated by immunoSEQ multiplex PCR, the TCRdb table keeps only in-frame clones and is missing some. There are more than 250,000 clones in the sample; 70% to 90% occur only once, and 2.2% lies in the top ten.

The TCR originated in a young man who had recovered from COVID-19. Sequenced sample: PBMCs or T cells enriched from blood (not recorded which). The chain uses TRBV2 and TRBJ2-7, with D possibly being TRBD1 (6 bases). The DNA of the CDR3 is TGTGCCAGCAGTGACAGGGGTTTTGAGCAGTACTTC. This codes for CASSDRGFEQYF.